Below, 27 T cell receptor beta chains from the same sample are listed, as sequenced in a study of cytotoxic CD8 clonotypes in ibrutinib-treated CLL (TCRdb year 2021). Preparation of the library involved the immunoSEQ multiplex PCR assay. TCRdb took over this immuneACCESS table, retaining in-frame rearrangements with V and J assigned. Such tables are incomplete; in checked studies, under half of the missing clones stem from an unresolved V gene, and the remainder is unexplained. The sample table lists approximately 24,000 clones, about 78% of them with a count of one. More than 7.5% of the sample comes from the top ten. Source: PBMCs, taken before ibrutinib treatment. These receptors were collected from a human donor with chronic lymphocytic leukemia.

J is TRBJ2-2 and V is TRBV4-1; D gene unclear. V shed 1 base and J shed 3 bases, with 15 bases lying between them. Germline lookup yields CDR1 MGHRA and CDR2 YSYEKL. The CDR3 totals 17 residues. As DNA, the CDR3 is TGCGCCAGCAGCCAAGCCGACCCCTCTGGGGACACCGGGGAGCTGTTTTTT. Protein: CASSQADPSGDTGELFF.

This sequence joins TRBV27 and TRBJ2-1; no reliable D call. The CDR3 runs to 17 residues. CDR1 is MNHEY and CDR2 is SMNVEV in the germline V gene (reference sequence). V lost 2 bases and J 0 bases, leaving 14 bases between the germline ends. CDR3 nucleotides: TGTGCCAGCAGTTTAGATAGCTTTCTGAACTCCTACAATGAGCAGTTCTTC. This translates into CASSLDSFLNSYNEQFF.

This clone was observed once. The rearrangement links TRBV7-9 to TRBJ1-1; possibly TRBD1 for D (5 bases). The germline V gene has CDR1 SEHNR and CDR2 FQNEAQ (reference sequence). The V end was cut by 4 bases, the J end by 5 bases, with 11 bases between. The length of the CDR3 is 13 residues. DNA for the CDR3: TGTGCCAGCAGCTCCACGCAGGGTACTGAAGCTTTCTTT. Its translation: CASSSTQGTEAFF. The full variable domain, with the rest looked up from reference TRBV7-9 and TRBJ1-1, is DTGVSQNPRHKITKRGQNVTFRCDPISEHNRLYWYRQTLGQGPEFLTYFQNEAQLEKSRLLSDRFSAERPKGSFSTLEIQRTEQGDSAMYLCASSSTQGTEAFFGQGTRLTVV.

The rearrangement links TRBV30 to TRBJ2-5; D perhaps matches TRBD2 (6 bases). Between the trimmed V and J ends, which lost 2 bases and 1 base, there was a span of 11 bases. Germline V lookup: CDR1 GTSNPN, CDR2 SVGIG (reference sequence). The CDR3 runs 14 residues. CDR3 in amino acids: CAWSRAGIQETQYF. The CDR3 nucleotides read TGTGCCTGGAGTAGAGCGGGTATCCAAGAGACCCAGTACTTC.

The chain recombines TRBV27 with TRBJ2-1; D unresolved. Per the germline V gene, CDR1 is MNHEY and CDR2 is SMNVEV (reference sequence). V lost 8 bases, J lost 7 bases, and 9 bases lay in between. This CDR3 spans 11 amino acids. The DNA of the CDR3 is TGTGCCAGCCTAACGACTAATGAGCAGTTCTTC. Its translation is CASLTTNEQFF.

J is TRBJ2-7 and V is TRBV23-1, with D perhaps given as TRBD1 or TRBD2 (5 bases each). TRBV23-1 carries the ORF label, with uncertain function. The CDR3 has 14 amino acids. Deletions cut 4 bases from V and 4 bases from J, with 14 bases between. Here the CDR3 DNA reads TGCGCCAGCAGTCCGGGACCGTCAATTTACGAGCAGTACTTC. Amino acids: CASSPGPSIYEQYF.

J is TRBJ1-1 and V is TRBV15, with D possibly matching TRBD1 (5 bases). The ends were cut back, 0 bases at V and 6 bases at J, with 14 bases in the middle. This CDR3 is 15 amino acids long. The germline V gene encodes CDR1 LNHNV and CDR2 YYDKDF (reference sequence). CDR3 coding DNA: TGTGCCACCAGCAGAGATTTGGTCGGGGGGGCTGAAGCTTTCTTT. It translates to CATSRDLVGGAEAFF.

The chain uses TRBV28 and TRBJ1-5, with 12 bases lining up with TRBD1. The CDR3 loop spans 16 amino acids. Trimming took 1 base from V and 7 from J; bases not matched to a gene: 5. The germline gives CDR1 MDHEN, CDR2 SYDVKM. CDR3 protein: CASSLLGTGGLQPQHF. CDR3 sequence (DNA): TGTGCCAGCAGTTTATTAGGGACAGGGGGCTTGCAGCCCCAGCATTTT.

The V gene is TRBV13, the J gene TRBJ2-5; 9 bases fit TRBD2. Trimming took 5 bases from V and 0 from J; bases not matched to a gene: 1. The CDR3 extends over 14 amino acids. CDR1 PRHDT and CDR2 FYEKMQ come from the germline V gene (reference sequence). The CDR3 region is CASSPSGNQETQYF. CDR3 sequence (DNA): TGTGCCAGCAGCCCTAGCGGGAACCAAGAGACCCAGTACTTC. The full variable domain, rest sourced from reference TRBV13 and TRBJ2-5, is AAGVIQSPRHLIKEKRETATLKCYPIPRHDTVYWYQQGPGQDPQFLISFYEKMQSDKGSIPDRFSAQQFSDYHSELNMSSLELGDSALYFCASSPSGNQETQYFGPGTRLLVL.

The rearrangement joins TRBV7-2 to TRBJ2-7; TRBD2 matches 12 bases. The CDR3 runs to 14 residues. With V trimmed by 7 bases and J by 6 bases, 7 bases remained unmatched. From germline, CDR1 is SGHTA and CDR2 FQGNSA. CDR3 coding DNA: TGTGCCAGCATTTCTAGCGGGAGGGCCGGCGAGCAGTACTTC. Protein: CASISSGRAGEQYF.

This clone was found a few times. This sequence joins TRBV4-2 and TRBJ2-1; D is uncertain. The CDR3 is 19 residues long. Germline V gene lookup returns CDR1 LGHNA and CDR2 YNFKEQ. V lost 0 bases to trimming and J lost 0 bases, with 18 bases between them. CDR3 amino acids: CASSQDPAPWSISYNEQFF. The DNA for the CDR3 is TGTGCCAGCAGCCAAGATCCCGCGCCCTGGAGTATCTCCTACAATGAGCAGTTCTTC.

The chain carries TRBV12-5 and TRBJ2-7; D tentatively fits TRBD1 or TRBD2 (5 bases each). Germline V gives CDR1 LGHNT, CDR2 FRNRAP. V lost 3 bases to trimming and J lost 5 bases, with 11 bases between them. There are 13 residues in the CDR3. The CDR3 here is CASGLIGENEQYF. DNA for the CDR3: TGTGCTAGTGGTTTAATAGGGGAGAACGAGCAGTACTTC.

The V call is TRBV6-5, the J call TRBJ2-6, with D unclear. The CDR3 is 15 amino acids. Looked up from germline, CDR1 is MNHEY and CDR2 is SVGAGI. V was clipped by 5 bases and J by 4 bases, with 12 bases between them. CDR3 DNA sequence: TGTGCCAGCAGTCAGGCTCCGGGCGGGGCCAACGTCCTGACTTTC. This gives the protein CASSQAPGGANVLTF.

The chain joins TRBV28 to TRBJ2-2; D is unclear. Trimming shortened V by 3 bases and J by 0 bases, and 8 bases separated the two germline ends. The CDR3 contains 15 residues. Per the germline V gene, CDR1 is MDHEN and CDR2 is SYDVKM. The CDR3 bases are TGTGCCAGCAGTTTGAGTCTGGCGAACACCGGGGAGCTGTTTTTT. Translated, it gives CASSLSLANTGELFF. The full variable domain, with the rest looked up from reference TRBV28 and TRBJ2-2, is DVKVTQSSRYLVKRTGEKVFLECVQDMDHENMFWYRQDPGLGLRLIYFSYDVKMKEKGDIPEGYSVSREKKERFSLILESASTNQTSMYLCASSLSLANTGELFFGEGSRLTVL.

This chain joins TRBV10-3 and TRBJ2-1; 7 nucleotides align to TRBD1. Germline CDR1 and CDR2: ENHRY and SYGVKD. V lost 10 bases and J lost 9; bases outside the gene matches: 12. The CDR3 sequence is 13 residues long. CDR3 amino acids: CATWSLDRVEQFF. DNA of the CDR3: TGTGCCACATGGAGCCTAGACAGGGTTGAGCAGTTCTTC.

The rearrangement joins TRBV7-2 to TRBJ2-3, with D unclear. The CDR3 spans 15 residues. Germline assignment: CDR1 SGHTA and CDR2 FQGNSA. Trimming pared 7 bases from V and 1 base from J, leaving 15 bases between. CDR3: CASTERYGGTDTQYF. The CDR3 region has the DNA TGTGCCAGCACCGAGCGTTATGGGGGCACAGATACGCAGTATTTT.

This chain uses TRBV30 with TRBJ2-1, with D possibly TRBD2 on 6 matching bases. The germline V gene has CDR1 GTSNPN and CDR2 SVGIG (reference sequence). V shed 2 bases and J shed 15 bases, with 17 bases lying between them. The CDR3 has 12 residues. The CDR3 region has the DNA TGTGCCTGGAGTTCTAGCGACAGATTTCCGTTCTTC. Translated, it gives CAWSSSDRFPFF.

CDR3 DNA: TGTGCCAGCAGGACCAGACATGAGGCTTTCTTT. This codes for CASRTRHEAFF. The chain has TRBV27 and TRBJ1-1; no clear D gene. Germline V gene sequence: CDR1 MNHEY, CDR2 SMNVEV (reference sequence). This CDR3 region has 11 residues. V lost 6 bases and J lost 11, with 13 bases in between.

The chain recombines TRBV7-6 with TRBJ2-5; 11 bases line up with TRBD1. This CDR3 is built from 16 residues. CDR1 is SGHVS, CDR2 FNYEAQ, per germline. V trimming: 1 base; J trimming: 5 bases; junction bases outside the gene matches: 6. The CDR3 DNA is TGTGCCAGCAGCTTAGGGGGACAGGGGGGCCACGAGACCCAGTACTTC. This codes for CASSLGGQGGHETQYF.

J is TRBJ1-3 and V is TRBV7-2; D remains unclear. V dropped 3 bases and J dropped 1 base, with 4 bases sitting between them. Germline loops: CDR1 SGHTA, CDR2 FQGNSA. CDR3 length equals 13 residues. The CDR3 loop is CASSLASGNTIYF. The CDR3 nucleotides read TGTGCCAGCAGCTTGGCATCTGGAAACACCATATATTTT.

CDR3 coding DNA: TGTGCCAGCAGCGCCCAGACAGGGCAGGAAGCTTTCTTT. Residues: CASSAQTGQEAFF. The chain is built from TRBV9 and TRBJ1-1; 7 bases map to TRBD1. The germline gives CDR1 SGDLS, CDR2 YYNGEE. The V segment lost 3 bases and the J segment 8 bases; nucleotides outside the gene matches: 7. The CDR3 loop spans 13 amino acids.

The chain recombines TRBV25-1 with TRBJ2-7; 8 bases are a match to TRBD2. The CDR3 extends over 14 amino acids. V lost 4 bases to trimming and J lost 1 base; unmatched junction nucleotides: 3. CDR1 and CDR2 from the germline V gene are MGHDK and SYGVNS. CDR3 bases: TGTGCCAGCAGTGCCGAGCGGGAGTCCTACGAGCAGTACTTC. Protein product: CASSAERESYEQYF.

The J gene is TRBJ2-1, the V gene TRBV12-5; D gene uncertain. Germline CDR1 and CDR2: LGHNT and FRNRAP. The V gene lost 7 bases and the J gene lost 0 bases, with 22 bases spanning the gap. CDR3 length equals 18 residues. DNA of the CDR3: TGTGCTAGTGCCACGAAACTTTCGGCAGGAAGCTCCTACAATGAGCAGTTCTTC. This sequence encodes CASATKLSAGSSYNEQFF.

This rearrangement joins TRBV30 to TRBJ2-1; the match to TRBD2 covers 7 bases. CDR3 length: 14 amino acids. Germline-derived CDR1 and CDR2 are GTSNPN and SVGIG (reference sequence). The V segment lost 4 bases and the J segment 7 bases; nucleotides outside the gene matches: 10. CDR3 in amino acids: CAWTPRAGWNEQFF. The DNA for the CDR3 is TGTGCCTGGACCCCACGAGCGGGGTGGAATGAGCAGTTCTTC.

The V gene is TRBV5-1, the J gene TRBJ2-2; D is perhaps TRBD2 (5 bases). V lost 4 bases and J lost 4, with 8 bases in between. Germline V lookup: CDR1 SGHRS, CDR2 YFSETQ. The CDR3 loop spans 13 amino acids. The CDR3 reads CASSPSGTGELFF. CDR3 in DNA: TGCGCCAGCAGCCCGAGCGGCACCGGGGAGCTGTTTTTT. The full variable domain, rest sourced from reference TRBV5-1 and TRBJ2-2, is KAGVTQTPRYLIKTRGQQVTLSCSPISGHRSVSWYQQTPGQGLQFLFEYFSETQRNKGNFPGRFSGRQFSNSRSEMNVSTLELGDSALYLCASSPSGTGELFFGEGSRLTVL.

The chain uses TRBV7-9 and TRBJ2-5, with TRBD2 as a possible D gene (5 bases). The CDR3 extends over 14 amino acids. Germline V CDR1 and CDR2: SEHNR, FQNEAQ (reference sequence). V was shortened by 5 bases and J by 5 bases, with 15 bases between the two germline ends. DNA of the CDR3: TGTGCCAGCAGCCCCGCAGTAGCGTGGGAGACCCAGTACTTC. Residues: CASSPAVAWETQYF. Using reference TRBV7-9 and TRBJ2-5 for the parts outside the CDR3, the full variable domain is DTGVSQNPRHKITKRGQNVTFRCDPISEHNRLYWYRQTLGQGPEFLTYFQNEAQLEKSRLLSDRFSAERPKGSFSTLEIQRTEQGDSAMYLCASSPAVAWETQYFGPGTRLLVL.

The chain employs TRBV13 and TRBJ2-3; possible D gene TRBD2, 5 bases. V was clipped by 5 bases and J by 6 bases, with 21 bases between them. The V gene's germline CDR1 is PRHDT and CDR2 FYEKMQ (reference sequence). The CDR3 covers 16 residues. The CDR3 bases are TGTGCCAGCAGCCAGCGGACCCAACAATTCGGGGATACGCAGTATTTT. It translates to CASSQRTQQFGDTQYF.